These 20 T cell receptor beta chains came from one sample sequenced in a study of blood T cell repertoires in COVID-19. Assay used: immunoSEQ multiplex PCR; TCRdb lists only in-frame clones, some missing. The repertoire holds 150,000 to 200,000 clones, with 87% as singletons. Sequencing was done on a sample of peripheral blood. The receptors originated from a man aged 55 to 70 with active or convalescent COVID-19.

The chain links TRBV29-1 to TRBJ1-5; D not certain. Germline CDR1 reads SQVTM; CDR2 reads ANQGSEA. Trimming removed 8 bases at V and 2 bases at J, with 16 bases between. This CDR3 contains 14 residues. CDR3 loop: CSYTRGVGNQPQHF. The DNA for the CDR3 is TGCAGCTATACCCGGGGAGTGGGCAATCAGCCCCAGCATTTT.

The chain links TRBV6-5 to TRBJ2-1, with D tentatively TRBD2 (7 bases). Germline CDR1 is MNHEY and CDR2 is SVGAGI. This CDR3 contains 16 residues. Trimming stripped 0 bases from V and 7 bases from J, with 16 bases between. The CDR3 DNA follows: TGTGCCAGCAGTTACTCGAGGGGGGGAGCCGGAAATGAGCAGTTCTTC. Amino acid sequence: CASSYSRGGAGNEQFF.

The count of this clone is one. This chain connects TRBV5-1 to TRBJ1-6; TRBD1 matches at 7 bases. Germline-derived CDR1 and CDR2 are SGHRS and YFSETQ. The CDR3 runs to 14 residues. The V segment lost 1 base and the J segment 7 bases; nucleotides outside the gene matches: 2. The CDR3 reads CASSLQGVNSPLHF. In nucleotides, the CDR3 is TGCGCCAGCAGCTTGCAGGGGGTGAATTCACCCCTCCACTTT.

This clone was found once. The chain combines TRBV4-1 with TRBJ1-6; 7 nucleotides align to TRBD1. The CDR3 loop spans 16 amino acids. The germline V gene encodes CDR1 MGHRA and CDR2 YSYEKL. V lost 2 bases to trimming and J lost 3 bases; unmatched junction nucleotides: 4. CDR3 sequence (DNA): TGCGCCAGCAGCCAACAGGGACAGTTCTATAATTCACCCCTCCACTTT. Its protein is CASSQQGQFYNSPLHF.

V and J are TRBV11-2 and TRBJ1-6; D gene uncertain. Germline V gene lookup returns CDR1 SGHAT and CDR2 FQNNGV. Between the trimmed V and J ends, which lost 3 bases and 10 bases, there was a span of 10 bases. The CDR3 runs 13 residues. The CDR3 protein is CASSLGDTSPLHF. The CDR3 nucleotides read TGTGCCAGCAGCTTGGGAGACACCTCACCCCTCCACTTT.

CDR3 in amino acids: CASSLGPGSYEQYF. In nucleotides, the CDR3 is TGTGCCAGCAGCTTAGGACCCGGGTCCTACGAGCAGTACTTC. This chain links TRBV11-2 with TRBJ2-7, with no clear D. The length of the CDR3 is 14 residues. V shed 1 base and J shed 1 base, with 8 bases lying between them. CDR1 and CDR2 from the germline V gene are SGHAT and FQNNGV.

Details on this clone: Other DNA sequences within the sample encode an identical CDR3. This chain uses TRBV3-1 (or the pseudogene TRBV3-2) with TRBJ2-7; TRBD1 agrees at 9 bases. Trimming at V came to 4 bases and at J to 3 bases, leaving 1 base not matched to a gene. Germline V gives CDR1 LGHDT, CDR2 YNNKEL (reference sequence). The CDR3 is made up of 13 amino acids. The CDR3 DNA reads TGTGCCAGCAGCCGGGGACAGGGCTACGAGCAGTACTTC. Its protein product is CASSRGQGYEQYF.

J is TRBJ2-5 and V is TRBV25-1; 9 bases are a match to TRBD1. The CDR3 is made up of 15 amino acids. V shed 2 bases and J 5 bases; nucleotides not matched to a gene: 6. CDR1 is MGHDK and CDR2 is SYGVNS in the germline V gene. The CDR3 nucleotides read TGTGCCAGCAGTGAAGCAGGACAGGGGTGGGAGACCCAGTACTTC. Translating gives CASSEAGQGWETQYF.

There are a few counts of this clone. Additional DNA sequences in this sample encode the identical CDR3. The V and J genes are TRBV6-5 and TRBJ1-5, with D unresolved. The V gene lost 0 bases and the J gene lost 4 bases, with 4 bases spanning the gap. Germline CDR1 is MNHEY and CDR2 is SVGAGI. This CDR3 has 13 residues. For the CDR3, the DNA is TGTGCCAGCAGTTACTCCTCTAATCAGCCCCAGCATTTT. It specifies CASSYSSNQPQHF.

This clone was picked up one time. V usage is TRBV6-5 and J usage is TRBJ1-2, with D perhaps TRBD1 (5 bases). V lost 6 bases to trimming and J lost 4 bases, with 12 bases between them. The CDR3 has 13 residues. Germline-derived CDR1 and CDR2 are MNHEY and SVGAGI. The CDR3 is CASSPGGFYGYTF. The CDR3 DNA sequence: TGTGCCAGCAGCCCGGGGGGTTTCTATGGCTACACCTTC.

The chain combines TRBV9 with TRBJ2-1; TRBD1 matches 8 bases. Germline CDR1 reads SGDLS; CDR2 reads YYNGEE. V dropped 4 bases and J dropped 4; count of bases not matched to a gene: 10. The CDR3 has 16 amino acids. CDR3 in DNA: TGTGCCAGCAGCCTACAAGGACAGGGCTCTTACAATGAGCAGTTCTTC. Protein product: CASSLQGQGSYNEQFF.

This CDR3 reads CASSDTSGKTYEQYF. CDR3 coding DNA: TGTGCCAGCAGCGACACTAGCGGGAAGACCTACGAGCAGTACTTC. The chain carries TRBV2 and TRBJ2-7, with 10 bases aligning to TRBD2. CDR1 SNHLY and CDR2 FYNNEI come from the germline V gene. V trimming: 6 bases; J trimming: 2 bases; junction bases outside the gene matches: 7. The CDR3 extends over 15 amino acids.

The chain carries TRBV5-8 and TRBJ1-1; 7 bases align to TRBD1. CDR3 length: 16 residues. Trimming removed 7 bases from V and 1 base from J; junction bases left unmatched: 13. The germline gives CDR1 SGHTS, CDR2 YDEGEE. The CDR3 loop reads CASPRRQGFTNTEAFF. The CDR3 nucleotides are TGTGCCAGCCCTAGGCGACAGGGCTTTACGAACACTGAAGCTTTCTTT.

This clone occurred once. The rearrangement uses TRBV5-1 and TRBJ1-1, with TRBD1 matching over 7 bases. The CDR3 loop spans 13 amino acids. V was pared by 7 bases and J by 3 bases, with 6 bases of the junction left unmatched. The germline V gene encodes CDR1 SGHRS and CDR2 YFSETQ. The CDR3 sequence is CASSGTEYTEAFF. The CDR3 bases are TGCGCCAGCTCCGGGACAGAGTACACTGAAGCTTTCTTT.

The chain joins TRBV19 to TRBJ1-5; 9 bases map to TRBD1. The germline V gene encodes CDR1 LNHDA and CDR2 SQIVND (reference sequence). Unmatched junction bases numbered 3, after V lost 5 bases and J lost 4 bases. This CDR3 comprises 14 residues. CDR3 loop: CASSSDRGNQPQHF. As DNA, the CDR3 is TGTGCCAGTAGTTCGGACAGGGGAAATCAGCCCCAGCATTTT.

The table lists this clone with a count of one. The CDR3 protein is CASSTLTGGGYGYTF. The CDR3 bases are TGTGCCAGCAGCACCCTGACAGGGGGTGGCTATGGCTACACCTTC. This chain joins TRBV7-8 and TRBJ1-2; 9 positions agree with TRBD1. V was clipped by 5 bases and J by 4 bases; unmatched bases: 8. The length of the CDR3 is 15 residues. The V gene's germline CDR1 is SGHVS and CDR2 FQNEAQ.

V gene TRBV4-1 combines with J gene TRBJ2-5; TRBD1 might be the D (5 bases). The V gene lost 1 base and the J gene lost 2 bases, with 20 bases spanning the gap. The CDR3 extends over 18 amino acids. Germline lookup yields CDR1 MGHRA and CDR2 YSYEKL. Here the CDR3 DNA reads TGCGCCAGCAGCCAAGGTCTATCATTTAGGGGCCTACAAGAGACCCAGTACTTC. Amino acid sequence: CASSQGLSFRGLQETQYF.

The chain links TRBV10-3 to TRBJ1-2, with a weak D call TRBD1 (6 bases). The CDR3 sequence is 13 residues long. Per germline, CDR1 ENHRY and CDR2 SYGVKD. Between the trimmed V and J ends, which lost 4 bases and 2 bases, there was a span of 8 bases. The CDR3 sequence: CAISVTGNYGYTF. CDR3 sequence (DNA): TGTGCCATCAGTGTTACAGGGAACTATGGCTACACCTTC.

The V and J genes are TRBV11-2 and TRBJ2-3; weak D call: TRBD1 (5 bases). Trimming cost V 5 bases and J 2 bases, with 20 bases left between them. The CDR3 covers 17 residues. The V gene's germline CDR1 is SGHAT and CDR2 FQNNGV. The CDR3 loop reads CASSGARGSGVTDTQYF. CDR3 in DNA: TGTGCCAGCAGCGGGGCTAGGGGTAGTGGCGTCACAGATACGCAGTATTTT.

V and J are TRBV2 and TRBJ1-5; no definite D call. Deletions cut 4 bases from V and 0 bases from J, with 4 bases between. Germline CDR1 is SNHLY and CDR2 is FYNNEI. This CDR3 comprises 13 residues. The CDR3 region is CASSVGSNQPQHF. CDR3 in DNA: TGTGCCAGCAGTGTCGGTAGCAATCAGCCCCAGCATTTT.